This TCR beta chain was observed in a study of control samples from healthy donors and cancer patients. The length of the CDR3 is 16 residues. V lost 3 bases to trimming and J lost 7 bases, with 19 bases between them. The V gene's germline CDR1 is PRHDT and CDR2 FYEKMQ (reference sequence). The repertoire was sequenced with immunoSEQ multiplex PCR; TCRdb's copy has only in-frame clones and lacks some. The repertoire holds approximately 100,000 clones, with approximately 78% as singletons. Sequencing used blood. This chain uses TRBV13 with TRBJ2-1; no firm D call. The origin of this receptor is a man aged 60 to 69 in good health. CDR3 region: CASSFLLNYPGNEQFF. The CDR3 bases are TGTGCCAGCAGCTTCCTCCTTAACTACCCCGGGAATGAGCAGTTCTTC. Drawing the rest from reference TRBV13 and TRBJ2-1, the complete variable domain is AAGVIQSPRHLIKEKRETATLKCYPIPRHDTVYWYQQGPGQDPQFLISFYEKMQSDKGSIPDRFSAQQFSDYHSELNMSSLELGDSALYFCASSFLLNYPGNEQFFGPGTRLTVL.